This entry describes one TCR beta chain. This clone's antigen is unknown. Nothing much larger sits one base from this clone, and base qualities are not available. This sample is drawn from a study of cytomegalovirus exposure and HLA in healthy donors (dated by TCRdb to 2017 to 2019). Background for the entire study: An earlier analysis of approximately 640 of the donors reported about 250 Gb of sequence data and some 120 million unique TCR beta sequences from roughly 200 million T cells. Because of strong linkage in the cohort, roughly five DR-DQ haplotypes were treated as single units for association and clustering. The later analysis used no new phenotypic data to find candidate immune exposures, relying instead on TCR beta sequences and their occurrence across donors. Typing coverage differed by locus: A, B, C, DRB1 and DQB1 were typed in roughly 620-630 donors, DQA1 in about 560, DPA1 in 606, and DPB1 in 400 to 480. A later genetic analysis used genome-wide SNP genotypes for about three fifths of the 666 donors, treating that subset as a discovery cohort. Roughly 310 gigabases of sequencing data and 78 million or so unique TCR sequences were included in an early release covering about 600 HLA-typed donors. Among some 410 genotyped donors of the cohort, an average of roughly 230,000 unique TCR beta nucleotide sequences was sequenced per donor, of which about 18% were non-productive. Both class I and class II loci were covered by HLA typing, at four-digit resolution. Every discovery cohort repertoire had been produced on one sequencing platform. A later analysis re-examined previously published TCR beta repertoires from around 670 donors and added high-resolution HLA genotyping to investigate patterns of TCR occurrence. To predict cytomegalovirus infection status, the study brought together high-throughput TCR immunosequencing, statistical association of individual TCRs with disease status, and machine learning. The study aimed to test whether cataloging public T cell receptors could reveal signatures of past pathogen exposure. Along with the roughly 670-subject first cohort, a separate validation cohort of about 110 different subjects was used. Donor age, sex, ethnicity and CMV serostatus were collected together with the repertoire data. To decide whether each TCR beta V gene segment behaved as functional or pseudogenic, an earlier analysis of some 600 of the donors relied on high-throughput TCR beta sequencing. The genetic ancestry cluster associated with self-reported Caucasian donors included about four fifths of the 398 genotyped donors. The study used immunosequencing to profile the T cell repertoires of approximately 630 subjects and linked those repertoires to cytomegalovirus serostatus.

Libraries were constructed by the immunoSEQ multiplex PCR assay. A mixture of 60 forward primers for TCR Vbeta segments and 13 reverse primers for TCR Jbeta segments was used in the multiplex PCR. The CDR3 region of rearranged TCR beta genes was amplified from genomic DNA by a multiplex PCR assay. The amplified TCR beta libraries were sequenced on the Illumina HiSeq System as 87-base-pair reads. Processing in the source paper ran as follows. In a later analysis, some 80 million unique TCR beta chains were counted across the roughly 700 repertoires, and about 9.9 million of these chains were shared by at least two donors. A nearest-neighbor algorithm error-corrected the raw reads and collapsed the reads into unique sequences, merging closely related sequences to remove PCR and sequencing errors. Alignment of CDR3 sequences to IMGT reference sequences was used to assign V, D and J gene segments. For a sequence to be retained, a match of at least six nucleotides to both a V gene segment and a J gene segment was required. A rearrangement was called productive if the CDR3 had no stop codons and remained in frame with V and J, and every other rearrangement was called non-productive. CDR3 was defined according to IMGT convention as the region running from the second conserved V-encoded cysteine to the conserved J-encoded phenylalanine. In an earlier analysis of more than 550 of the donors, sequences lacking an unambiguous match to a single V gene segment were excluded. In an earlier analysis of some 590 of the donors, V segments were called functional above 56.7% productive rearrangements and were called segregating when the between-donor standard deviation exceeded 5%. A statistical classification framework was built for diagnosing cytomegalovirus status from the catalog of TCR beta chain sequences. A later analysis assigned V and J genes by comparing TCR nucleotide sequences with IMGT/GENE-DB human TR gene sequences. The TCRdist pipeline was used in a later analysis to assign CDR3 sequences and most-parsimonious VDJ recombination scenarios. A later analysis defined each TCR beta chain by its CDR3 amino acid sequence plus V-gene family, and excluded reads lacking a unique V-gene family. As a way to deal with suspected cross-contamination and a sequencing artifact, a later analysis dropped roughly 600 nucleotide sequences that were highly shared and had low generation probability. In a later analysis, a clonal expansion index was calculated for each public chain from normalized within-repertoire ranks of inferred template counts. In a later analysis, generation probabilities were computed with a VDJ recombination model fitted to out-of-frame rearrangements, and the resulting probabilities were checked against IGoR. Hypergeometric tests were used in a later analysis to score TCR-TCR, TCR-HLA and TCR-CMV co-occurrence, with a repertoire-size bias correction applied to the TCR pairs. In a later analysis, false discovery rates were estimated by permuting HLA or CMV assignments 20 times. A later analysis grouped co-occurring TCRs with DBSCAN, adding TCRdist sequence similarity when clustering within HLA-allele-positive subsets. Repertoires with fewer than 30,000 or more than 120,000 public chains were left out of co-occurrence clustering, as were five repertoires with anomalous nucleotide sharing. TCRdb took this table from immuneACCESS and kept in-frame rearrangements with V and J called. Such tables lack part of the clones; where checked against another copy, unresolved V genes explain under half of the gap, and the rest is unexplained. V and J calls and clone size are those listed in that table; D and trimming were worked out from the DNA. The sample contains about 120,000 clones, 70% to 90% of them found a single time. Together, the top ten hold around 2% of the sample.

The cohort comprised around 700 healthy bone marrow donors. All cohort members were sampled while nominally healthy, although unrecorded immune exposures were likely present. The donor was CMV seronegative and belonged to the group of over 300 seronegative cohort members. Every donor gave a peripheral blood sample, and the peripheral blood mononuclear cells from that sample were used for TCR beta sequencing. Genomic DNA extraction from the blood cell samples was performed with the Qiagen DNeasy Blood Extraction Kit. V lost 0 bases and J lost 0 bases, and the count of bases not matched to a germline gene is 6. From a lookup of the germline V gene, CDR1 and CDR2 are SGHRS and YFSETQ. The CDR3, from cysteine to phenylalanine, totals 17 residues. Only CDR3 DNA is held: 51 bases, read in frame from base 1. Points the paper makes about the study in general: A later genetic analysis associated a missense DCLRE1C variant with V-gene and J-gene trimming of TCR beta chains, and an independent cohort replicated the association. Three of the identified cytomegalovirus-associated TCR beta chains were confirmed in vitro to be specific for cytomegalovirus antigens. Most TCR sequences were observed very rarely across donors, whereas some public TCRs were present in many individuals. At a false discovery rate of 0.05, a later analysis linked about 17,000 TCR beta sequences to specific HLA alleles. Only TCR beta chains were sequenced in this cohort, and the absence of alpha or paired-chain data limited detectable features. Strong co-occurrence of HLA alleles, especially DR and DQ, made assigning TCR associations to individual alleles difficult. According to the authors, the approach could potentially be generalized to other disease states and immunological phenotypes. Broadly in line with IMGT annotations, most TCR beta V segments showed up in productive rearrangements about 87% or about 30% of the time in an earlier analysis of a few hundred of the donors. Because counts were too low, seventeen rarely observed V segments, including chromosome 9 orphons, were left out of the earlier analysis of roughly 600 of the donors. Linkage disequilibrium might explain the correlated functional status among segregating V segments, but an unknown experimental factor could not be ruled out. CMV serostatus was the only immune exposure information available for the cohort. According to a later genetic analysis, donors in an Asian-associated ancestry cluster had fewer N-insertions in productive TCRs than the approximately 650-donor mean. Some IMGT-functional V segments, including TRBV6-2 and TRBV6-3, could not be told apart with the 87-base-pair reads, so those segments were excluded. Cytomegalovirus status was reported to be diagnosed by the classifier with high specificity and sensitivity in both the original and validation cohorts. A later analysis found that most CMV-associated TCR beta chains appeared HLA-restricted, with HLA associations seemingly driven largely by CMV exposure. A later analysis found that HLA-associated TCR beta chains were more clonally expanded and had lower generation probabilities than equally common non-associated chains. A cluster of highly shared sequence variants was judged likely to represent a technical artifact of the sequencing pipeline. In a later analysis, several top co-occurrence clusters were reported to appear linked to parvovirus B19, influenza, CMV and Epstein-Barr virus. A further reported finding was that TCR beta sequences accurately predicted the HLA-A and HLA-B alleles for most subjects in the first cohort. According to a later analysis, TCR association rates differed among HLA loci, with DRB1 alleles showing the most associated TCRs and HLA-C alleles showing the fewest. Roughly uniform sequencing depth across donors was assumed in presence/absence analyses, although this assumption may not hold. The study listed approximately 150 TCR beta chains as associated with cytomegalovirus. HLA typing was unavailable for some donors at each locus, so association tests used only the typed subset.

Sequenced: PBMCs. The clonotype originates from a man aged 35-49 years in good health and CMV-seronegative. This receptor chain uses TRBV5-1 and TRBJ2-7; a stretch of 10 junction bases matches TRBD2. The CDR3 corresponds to CASSLGSAGGHSYEQYF. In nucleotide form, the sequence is TGCGCCAGCAGCTTGGGATCAGCGGGGGGGCACTCCTACGAGCAGTACTTC.